This T cell receptor (beta chain) is drawn from a study of OX40 agonist ivuxolimab in advanced cancers. The assay was immunoSEQ multiplex PCR, and TCRdb's table has in-frame clones only and misses some. The repertoire has tens of thousands of clones, about 94% of them found once; the top ten carry roughly 22%. CDR1 is SQVTM, CDR2 ANQGSEA, per germline. V lost 6 bases and J lost 9; bases outside the gene matches: 15. This CDR3 is 15 amino acids long. A single count supports this clone. The receptor was derived from an adult with an advanced solid tumor such as melanoma, head and neck, liver or kidney cancer. The sequencing here drew on CD4+ or CD8+ T cells sorted from blood, taken in a trial of the OX40 agonist ivuxolimab. The J gene is TRBJ2-1, the V gene TRBV29-1; 9 nucleotides match TRBD2. The CDR3 sequence is CSVADTLAGRGEQFF. CDR3 DNA: TGCAGCGTAGCGGATACCCTAGCGGGAAGGGGTGAGCAGTTCTTC.